This TCR beta chain is from a study of T cell responses to AZD1222 COVID-19 vaccine. Study findings and constraints: Possibly, clonal diversity was underestimated; donors were largely white British and included more females. Repertoires were sampled only after the peak T cell response. Just six or seven AZD1222 recipients tested seropositive at baseline.

The data were produced by immunoSEQ multiplex PCR, yet TCRdb's version contains in-frame clones alone and is incomplete. This table has some 150,000 clones, approximately 87% appearing once. On this clone itself: Its antigen is currently unknown.

This CDR3 has 12 residues. Trimming took 3 bases from V and 7 from J, leaving 9 bases between them. Germline values: CDR1 ENHRY, CDR2 SYGVKD. The study pooled second doses at about 4 or about 12 weeks. The source is an adult who received the AZD1222 COVID-19 vaccine. Here the sequenced sample was peripheral blood, taken 28 days after the second AZD1222 dose. The V and J genes are TRBV10-3 and TRBJ1-1; no clear D. The CDR3 region has the DNA TGTGCCATCAGTGAAGTTGTTAGTGAAGCTTTCTTT. Translating it yields CAISEVVSEAFF.